This TCR beta chain is from a study of beta chain features in type 1 diabetes. General study points: Type 1 diabetes patients had fewer VDJ junction insertions and more deletions.

This clone was observed a few times. Its antigen remains unknown. Sequencing targeted expressed TCRB transcripts, as all isolated RNA had been reverse transcribed. Libraries were prepared by immunoSEQ multiplex PCR; TCRdb keeps only in-frame clonotypes and omits some of them. Found here are approximately 380,000 clones, roughly 15% of them singletons; the top ten hold approximately 0.02%. Markers CD45RO/CCR7/CD25/CD127/CD95/CD27 served to sort CD4+ naive, central memory, regulatory and stem cell-like memory cells. The sequenced sample consisted of naive CD4+ T cells from blood. This sequence was found in a young woman in good health.

DNA of the CDR3: TGCGCCAGCAGCGTAGGGACAGCTAACACTGAAGCTTTCTTT. This sequence encodes CASSVGTANTEAFF. The chain recombines TRBV5-1 with TRBJ1-1; 7 bases align to TRBD1. V shed 4 bases, J shed 2 bases, and the junction held 5 bases outside the gene matches. Germline CDR1 is SGHRS and CDR2 is YFSETQ. The CDR3 covers 14 residues.